Listed below are T cell receptor beta chains from one sample, sequenced in a study of Ad26.COV2.S vaccination and SARS-CoV-2 variants. The data were produced by immunoSEQ multiplex PCR, yet TCRdb's version contains in-frame clones alone and is incomplete. The repertoire has some 320,000 clones, around 84% of them found once; the top ten carry more than 1.5%. Sequences were derived from peripheral blood, sampled in a trial of Ad26.COV2.S vaccine versus placebo. The source of these receptors is a person aged 18-60 years who received the Ad26.COV2.S COVID-19 vaccine or a placebo. Both conserved end residues are part of each CDR3. A D gene is named only where the DNA matches it firmly. Size values are once, few and many counts, or a class for expanded clones, and some rows have none.

CDR3 DNA: TGCGCCAGCAAAACCCGGACTAGCGGGGGGGCAGGTGAGCAGTTCTTC
CDR3 protein: CASKTRTSGGAGEQFF
V gene: TRBV4-1
clone size: once
CDR3 length: 16
D gene: TRBD2
J gene: TRBJ2-1

CDR3 DNA: TGTGCCATCAGTGAGTTAGGGTACGGCTACACCTTC
CDR3 protein: CAISELGYGYTF
V gene: TRBV10-3
clone size: NA
CDR3 length: 12
D gene: NA
J gene: TRBJ1-2

CDR3 DNA: TGTGCCAGCAGCTTGGGAATTCAAGAGACCCAGTACTTC
CDR3 protein: CASSLGIQETQYF
V gene: TRBV7-2
clone size: NA
CDR3 length: 13
D gene: NA
J gene: TRBJ2-5

CDR3 DNA: TGTGCCAGTAGTATATCGGGGGACCTTACTATCTACGAGCAGTACTTC
CDR3 protein: CASSISGDLTIYEQYF
V gene: TRBV19
clone size: NA
CDR3 length: 16
D gene: NA
J gene: TRBJ2-7

CDR3 DNA: TGTGCCAGCAGTGATAAGAGGGCAGTTGAAGCTTTCTTT
CDR3 protein: CASSDKRAVEAFF
V gene: TRBV6-1
clone size: NA
CDR3 length: 13
D gene: NA
J gene: TRBJ1-1

CDR3 DNA: TGTGCCAGTAGTATCACAGGGGCTGGCTACACCTTC
CDR3 protein: CASSITGAGYTF
V gene: TRBV19
clone size: NA
CDR3 length: 12
D gene: TRBD1
J gene: TRBJ1-2

CDR3 DNA: TGTGCCAGCAGTCAGCCGGACAGACAAAGAAACACCATATATTTT
CDR3 protein: CASSQPDRQRNTIYF
V gene: TRBV3-1/TRBV3-2
clone size: NA
CDR3 length: 15
D gene: NA
J gene: TRBJ1-3

CDR3 DNA: TGCGCCAGCAGCCCCGGGTCAGGGGGTCAAGAGACCCAGTACTTC
CDR3 protein: CASSPGSGGQETQYF
V gene: TRBV5-1
clone size: NA
CDR3 length: 15
D gene: TRBD1
J gene: TRBJ2-5

CDR3 DNA: TGTGCCATCAGTGGTACAGGGGGCAATGAGCAGTTCTTC
CDR3 protein: CAISGTGGNEQFF
V gene: TRBV10-3
clone size: NA
CDR3 length: 13
D gene: TRBD1
J gene: TRBJ2-1

CDR3 DNA: TGTGCCAGTAGTATAATGGTCGGGACTAGTAACAATGAGCAGTTCTTC
CDR3 protein: CASSIMVGTSNNEQFF
V gene: TRBV19
clone size: NA
CDR3 length: 16
D gene: TRBD2
J gene: TRBJ2-1

CDR3 DNA: TGTGCCAGCAGCCTACTAGCGGGGGGGCAAGAGACCCAGTACTTC
CDR3 protein: CASSLLAGGQETQYF
V gene: TRBV3-1/TRBV3-2
clone size: NA
CDR3 length: 15
D gene: TRBD2
J gene: TRBJ2-5

CDR3 DNA: TGTGCCAGCAGCTCCAGAGGGGACAGCAAAGAGACCCAGTACTTC
CDR3 protein: CASSSRGDSKETQYF
V gene: TRBV7-2
clone size: NA
CDR3 length: 15
D gene: TRBD1
J gene: TRBJ2-5

CDR3 DNA: TGTGCCAGCAGCCGGGACCGACAGGGAGGCTACGAGCAGTACTTC
CDR3 protein: CASSRDRQGGYEQYF
V gene: TRBV5-8
clone size: NA
CDR3 length: 15
D gene: NA
J gene: TRBJ2-7

CDR3 DNA: TGTGCCAGCAGCGTAAGAACAGCGGTTACCGGGGAGCTGTTTTTT
CDR3 protein: CASSVRTAVTGELFF
V gene: TRBV9
clone size: NA
CDR3 length: 15
D gene: NA
J gene: TRBJ2-2

CDR3 DNA: TGTGCCAGCAGCCAAAATCCGGGACTAGCGGGGGAAGTCGAGCAGTTCTTC
CDR3 protein: CASSQNPGLAGEVEQFF
V gene: TRBV4-2
clone size: once
CDR3 length: 17
D gene: TRBD2
J gene: TRBJ2-1

CDR3 DNA: TGTGCCAGTAGTACCCGGGACAGGCGAGTTTATAGCAATCAGCCCCAGCATTTT
CDR3 protein: CASSTRDRRVYSNQPQHF
V gene: TRBV19
clone size: NA
CDR3 length: 18
D gene: TRBD1
J gene: TRBJ1-5

CDR3 DNA: TGTGCCAGCCCCCGGACAGGTTATTCACCCCTCCACTTT
CDR3 protein: CASPRTGYSPLHF
V gene: TRBV21-1
clone size: NA
CDR3 length: 13
D gene: NA
J gene: TRBJ1-6

CDR3 DNA: TGTGCCAGCAGTCAAACCTCAGGGTTGTCTGAAGCTTTCTTT
CDR3 protein: CASSQTSGLSEAFF
V gene: TRBV5-4
clone size: once
CDR3 length: 14
D gene: NA
J gene: TRBJ1-1

CDR3 DNA: TGTGCCTGGAAGACACAGGGGGCCGGGGGAAACACCATATATTTT
CDR3 protein: CAWKTQGAGGNTIYF
V gene: TRBV30
clone size: NA
CDR3 length: 15
D gene: TRBD1
J gene: TRBJ1-3

CDR3 DNA: TGTGCCAGCAGCGTAGGGGCGGACGGGTCCTCGCGGGCTTTCTTT
CDR3 protein: CASSVGADGSSRAFF
V gene: TRBV9
clone size: NA
CDR3 length: 15
D gene: NA
J gene: TRBJ1-1

CDR3 DNA: TGCGCCAGCAGCTGGGGGGACAGGGACAACTATGGCTACACCTTC
CDR3 protein: CASSWGDRDNYGYTF
V gene: TRBV5-1
clone size: NA
CDR3 length: 15
D gene: TRBD1
J gene: TRBJ1-2

CDR3 DNA: TGTGCCAGCAGTTCGGGGACAGTCTATGGCTACACCTTC
CDR3 protein: CASSSGTVYGYTF
V gene: TRBV6-1
clone size: NA
CDR3 length: 13
D gene: TRBD1
J gene: TRBJ1-2

CDR3 DNA: TGTGCCAGCAGTTACTCGGGTACCATCAGGTGGTACTTC
CDR3 protein: CASSYSGTIRWYF
V gene: TRBV6-2/TRBV6-3
clone size: once
CDR3 length: 13
D gene: NA
J gene: TRBJ2-5

CDR3 DNA: TGTGCCAGCCGGGCAGGGGGATCCTATAATTCACCCCTCCACTTT
CDR3 protein: CASRAGGSYNSPLHF
V gene: TRBV19
clone size: NA
CDR3 length: 15
D gene: TRBD1
J gene: TRBJ1-6

CDR3 DNA: TGTGCCAGCAAGCCCCCAGGTACGGGGCGGTCTGGCTACACCTTC
CDR3 protein: CASKPPGTGRSGYTF
V gene: TRBV6-5
clone size: NA
CDR3 length: 15
D gene: NA
J gene: TRBJ1-2

CDR3 DNA: TGTGCCAGCAGCCAAAGGGGCGGTTCGAACACCGGGGAGCTGTTTTTT
CDR3 protein: CASSQRGGSNTGELFF
V gene: TRBV3-1/TRBV3-2
clone size: NA
CDR3 length: 16
D gene: NA
J gene: TRBJ2-2

CDR3 DNA: TGTGCCAGCAGCGCCCCTAGCGGGGGTTACAATGAGCAGTTCTTC
CDR3 protein: CASSAPSGGYNEQFF
V gene: TRBV9
clone size: NA
CDR3 length: 15
D gene: TRBD2
J gene: TRBJ2-1

CDR3 DNA: TGTGCCAGCAGCCAAGATCACACTGAAGCTTTCTTT
CDR3 protein: CASSQDHTEAFF
V gene: TRBV3-1/TRBV3-2
clone size: few
CDR3 length: 12
D gene: NA
J gene: TRBJ1-1

CDR3 DNA: TGTGCCACCAGCGGCGGGGGAACTAGCACAGATACGCAGTATTTT
CDR3 protein: CATSGGGTSTDTQYF
V gene: TRBV15
clone size: NA
CDR3 length: 15
D gene: TRBD2
J gene: TRBJ2-3

CDR3 DNA: TGTGCCAGCAGCTTAGCGAATACAGGGGCAGATACGCAGTATTTT
CDR3 protein: CASSLANTGADTQYF
V gene: TRBV7-2
clone size: NA
CDR3 length: 15
D gene: TRBD1
J gene: TRBJ2-3

CDR3 DNA: TGCGCCAGCGCAGGGACTACCGAAGCTTTCTTT
CDR3 protein: CASAGTTEAFF
V gene: TRBV5-1
clone size: few
CDR3 length: 11
D gene: NA
J gene: TRBJ1-1

CDR3 DNA: TGTGCCAGCAGTGAATACGGAGGCGGGTTCCACACTGAAGCTTTCTTT
CDR3 protein: CASSEYGGGFHTEAFF
V gene: TRBV25-1
clone size: NA
CDR3 length: 16
D gene: NA
J gene: TRBJ1-1

CDR3 DNA: TGTGCCTGGAGTGTAAGGGACAGGGGAAGTGGAACTGAAGCTTTCTTT
CDR3 protein: CAWSVRDRGSGTEAFF
V gene: TRBV30
clone size: NA
CDR3 length: 16
D gene: TRBD1
J gene: TRBJ1-1

CDR3 DNA: TGCGCCAGCAGCTCGACAGGGACGGGTGACATTCAGTACTTC
CDR3 protein: CASSSTGTGDIQYF
V gene: TRBV5-1
clone size: once
CDR3 length: 14
D gene: TRBD1
J gene: TRBJ2-4

CDR3 DNA: TGCGCCAGCAGCCAAGGGGAGGGTGGGAATCAGCCCCAGCATTTT
CDR3 protein: CASSQGEGGNQPQHF
V gene: TRBV4-1
clone size: NA
CDR3 length: 15
D gene: NA
J gene: TRBJ1-5

CDR3 DNA: TGTGCCAGTAGCTACAGGAATACTGCAACTAATGAAAAACTGTTTTTT
CDR3 protein: CASSYRNTATNEKLFF
V gene: TRBV19
clone size: NA
CDR3 length: 16
D gene: NA
J gene: TRBJ1-4

CDR3 DNA: TGTGCCAGCAGAGCCAGGGGGGCAGGGAATCAGCCCCAGCATTTT
CDR3 protein: CASRARGAGNQPQHF
V gene: TRBV25-1
clone size: NA
CDR3 length: 15
D gene: TRBD1
J gene: TRBJ1-5

CDR3 DNA: TGTGCCAGCTCACCAAGGCAGGGGGACGGTAGGGAGCCCCAGCATTTT
CDR3 protein: CASSPRQGDGREPQHF
V gene: TRBV18
clone size: NA
CDR3 length: 16
D gene: TRBD1
J gene: TRBJ1-5

CDR3 DNA: TGCGCCAGCAGCCAAGATATGCGGCAGGGAAAAGGACTTAACTATGGCTACACCTTC
CDR3 protein: CASSQDMRQGKGLNYGYTF
V gene: TRBV4-1
clone size: NA
CDR3 length: 19
D gene: NA
J gene: TRBJ1-2

CDR3 DNA: TGTGCCAGCTCACCACGATCGAACTATGGCTACACCTTC
CDR3 protein: CASSPRSNYGYTF
V gene: TRBV18
clone size: NA
CDR3 length: 13
D gene: NA
J gene: TRBJ1-2

CDR3 DNA: TGTGCCAGCAGTGGAAACCGACCGTCTGGGGCCAACGTCCTGACTTTC
CDR3 protein: CASSGNRPSGANVLTF
V gene: TRBV6-1
clone size: NA
CDR3 length: 16
D gene: NA
J gene: TRBJ2-6

CDR3 DNA: TGTGCCAGCAGCACAGGACAGGGGGCTAAGACCCAGTACTTC
CDR3 protein: CASSTGQGAKTQYF
V gene: TRBV7-2
clone size: NA
CDR3 length: 14
D gene: TRBD1
J gene: TRBJ2-5

CDR3 DNA: TGTGCCAGTAGTAATCAGGGGAAGGACTATGGCTACACCTTC
CDR3 protein: CASSNQGKDYGYTF
V gene: TRBV19
clone size: NA
CDR3 length: 14
D gene: NA
J gene: TRBJ1-2